What follows are 9 T cell receptor beta chains derived from one specimen sequenced in a study of shared clonotypes between healthy human individuals. Naivety among CD8 cells was defined by CD45RO negativity and positive CCR7 selection, thereby excluding terminally differentiated effector memory CD45RA+ cells. Generated by immunoSEQ multiplex PCR, the TCRdb table keeps only in-frame clones and is missing some. The profile shows more than 2 million clones, about 94% of them singletons. The sequenced sample was naive CD8+ T cells sorted from blood. These receptors were taken from a man aged 18-30 years in good health.

As concerns this clone: Other DNA sequences of this sample code for an identical CDR3. The genes are TRBV4-3 and TRBJ2-7; D ambiguous. This CDR3 has 13 residues. V dropped 0 bases and J dropped 3 bases, with 6 bases sitting between them. Germline V lookup: CDR1 LGHNA, CDR2 YSLEER. The CDR3 sequence: CASSQDGSYEQYF. In DNA form, the CDR3 reads TGCGCCAGCAGCCAAGATGGCAGCTACGAGCAGTACTTC.

As to this clone: Germline and junction disagree at one end, which may indicate a read error. The genes are TRBV30 and TRBJ2-5, with 8 bases lining up with TRBD2. The CDR3 sequence is 15 residues long. The germline V gene encodes CDR1 GTSNPN and CDR2 SVGIG (reference sequence). The CDR3, as DNA: TGTGCCTGGATGGGAGCGGGGGCCCCCCAAGGGACCCAGTACTTC. It translates to CAWMGAGAPQGTQYF.

The chain is built from TRBV28 and TRBJ2-7; D is unresolved. The CDR3 runs to 13 residues. The germline V gene has CDR1 MDHEN and CDR2 SYDVKM. Trimming stripped 5 bases from V and 2 bases from J, with 10 bases between. CDR3 amino acids: CASSGGLAYEQYF. CDR3 nucleotide sequence: TGTGCCAGCAGTGGTGGGTTAGCCTACGAGCAGTACTTC.

The CDR3 reads CASRGPIGETQYF. The DNA for the CDR3 is TGTGCCAGTAGGGGCCCCATAGGGGAGACCCAGTACTTC. This chain links TRBV19 with TRBJ2-5; unclear D gene. V shed 6 bases and J shed 5 bases, with 13 bases lying between them. CDR3 length equals 13 residues. Per germline, CDR1 LNHDA and CDR2 SQIVND (reference sequence).

V is TRBV19 and J is TRBJ2-7; TRBD1 aligns across 9 bases. Germline lookup yields CDR1 LNHDA and CDR2 SQIVND (reference sequence). The length of the CDR3 is 21 residues. Unmatched junction bases numbered 22, after V lost 3 bases and J lost 1 base. CDR3: CASSILGTRGQPGQGSYEQYF. In DNA, the CDR3 is TGTGCCAGTAGTATCTTGGGCACCCGGGGACAGCCGGGACAGGGATCCTACGAGCAGTACTTC.

Regarding this clone: Additional DNA sequences in this sample encode the identical CDR3. The chain employs TRBV4-3 and TRBJ1-1; D unresolved. The CDR3 length is 14 residues. The germline V gene has CDR1 LGHNA and CDR2 YSLEER. V shed 1 base and J shed 2 bases, with 8 bases lying between them. This chain's CDR3 is CASSQGDTNTEAFF. The DNA for the CDR3 is TGCGCCAGCAGCCAAGGAGACACAAACACTGAAGCTTTCTTT.

The chain is built from TRBV7-2 and TRBJ1-2, with D perhaps TRBD1 (6 bases). CDR1 is SGHTA, CDR2 FQGNSA, per germline. The V end lost 0 bases, the J end lost 7 bases, and 15 bases lay between the germline ends. CDR3 length: 15 amino acids. The CDR3 here is CASSLARGVRGGYTF. For the CDR3, the DNA is TGTGCCAGCAGCTTAGCGAGGGGGGTACGTGGTGGCTACACCTTC.

The table lists this clone with a few counts. Other DNA sequences within the sample encode an identical CDR3. This chain joins TRBV4-2 and TRBJ2-5; D is possibly TRBD2 (6 bases). CDR1 LGHNA and CDR2 YNFKEQ come from the germline V gene. V lost 0 bases and J lost 5, with 7 bases in between. This CDR3 comprises 13 residues. The CDR3 DNA reads as TGTGCCAGCAGCCAAGATGGGGGGGAGACCCAGTACTTC. It encodes CASSQDGGETQYF.

The genes are TRBV29-1 and TRBJ2-3; D gene uncertain. There are 15 residues in the CDR3. The V and J ends lost 0 bases and 4 bases respectively, with 14 bases between them. Germline V gene lookup returns CDR1 SQVTM and CDR2 ANQGSEA. The CDR3 loop reads CSVEDLPEPPDTQYF. CDR3 nucleotide sequence: TGCAGCGTTGAAGATCTTCCGGAGCCCCCAGATACGCAGTATTTT.